These T cell receptor beta chains were read from a single sample in a study of blood T cell repertoires in COVID-19. Data came from immunoSEQ multiplex PCR; TCRdb stores just in-frame clones and leaves some out. The table shows fewer than 75,000 clones, with 80% to 95% occurring only once. Sequencing input: peripheral blood. Receptors originate from a man aged 50 to 59 with active COVID-19. Each CDR3 is given with its conserved first and last residue.

>TRBV6-2/TRBV6-3
CASSRPDRGRHGYTF
>TRBV4-1
CASSQGSGRQETQYF
>TRBV6-1
CASSEYPVIGQPQHF
>TRBV4-2
CASSQDLGGINSPLHF
>TRBV6-5
CASSTGTDNQPQHF
>TRBV6-1
CASSDLAGVYEQFF
>TRBV6-2/TRBV6-3
CASSFGTRPQHF
>TRBV19
CASSQHRKNTEAFF
>TRBV19
CASSIRFRSYEQYF
>TRBV6-2/TRBV6-3
CASSYPVGGPGETQYF
>TRBV4-3
CASSRLPDSDNQPQHF
>TRBV11-3
CASRSTWTGKGYEQYF
>TRBV6-5
CASSYRGARGNTIYF
>TRBV28
CASSLGRAGGEKLFF
>TRBV28
CASSPLPGQGTYEQYF
>TRBV3-1/TRBV3-2
CASSQVSGTSGRGNEQFF
>TRBV12-5
CASGHNTGELFF
>TRBV2
CASSIEQGAYEQYF
>TRBV7-3
CASSVTSGRFDTQYF
>TRBV18
CASSTYRGPPLSGTEAFF
>TRBV5-1
CASSFLTSGEQFF
>TRBV6-2/TRBV6-3
CASSYRTGAQAEQYF
>TRBV28
CASSLQVRASGANVLTF
>TRBV5-1
CASSTRDSSYEQYF
>TRBV7-6
CASSLGLAGGNEQFF
>TRBV29-1
CSVAAGGYEQYF
>TRBV6-5
CASSQRAGQPQHF
>TRBV7-2
CASSSSGTKDTQYF
>TRBV5-8
CASSLENRALPMNTEAFF
>TRBV5-4
CASKGSGGGTDTQYF
>TRBV12-5
CASGLDGTGGSGYTF
>TRBV6-5
CASSTTGSREKLFF
>TRBV30
CAWSRDRTQYF
>TRBV5-5
CASSLAEGAYGYTF
>TRBV4-1
CASSQARGQGRFGNTIYF
>TRBV3-1/TRBV3-2
CASSVGGGYGYTF
>TRBV5-4
CASSLGKRDGELFF
>TRBV28
CASSYTSGGISDTQYF
>TRBV9
CASSVDGGDQPQHF
>TRBV11-3
CASSPRLALSYEQYF
>TRBV11-2
CASSASSGATYEQYF
>TRBV6-2/TRBV6-3
CASSWDRDNQPQHF